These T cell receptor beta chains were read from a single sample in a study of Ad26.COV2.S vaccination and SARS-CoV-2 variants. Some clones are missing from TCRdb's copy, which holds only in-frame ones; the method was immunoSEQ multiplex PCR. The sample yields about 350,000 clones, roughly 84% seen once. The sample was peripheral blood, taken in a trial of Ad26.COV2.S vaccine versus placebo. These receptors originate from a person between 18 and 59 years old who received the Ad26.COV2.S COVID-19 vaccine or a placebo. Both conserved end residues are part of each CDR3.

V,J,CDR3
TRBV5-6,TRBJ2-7,CASSFQRSIHEQYF
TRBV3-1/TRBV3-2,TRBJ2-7,CASSQESSIGTGVSYEQYF
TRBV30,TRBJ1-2,CAWSDVGILYGYTF
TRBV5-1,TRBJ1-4,CASSLVSASNEKLFF
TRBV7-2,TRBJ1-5,CASSFAIYQPQHF
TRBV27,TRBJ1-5,CASSPILTGVPNQPQHF
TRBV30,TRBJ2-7,CAWSTSGAGGEQYF
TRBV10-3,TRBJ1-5,CAISSTGDLNQPQHF
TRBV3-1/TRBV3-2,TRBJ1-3,CASSQRGGAGNTIYF
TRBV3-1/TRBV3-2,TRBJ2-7,CASSQRWLEQYF
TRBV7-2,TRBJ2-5,CASSLVVGETQYF
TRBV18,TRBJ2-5,CASSLRIEGETQYF
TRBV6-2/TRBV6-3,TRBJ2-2,CASSRNRNTGELFF
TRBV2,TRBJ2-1,CASSGRGTTGNEQFF
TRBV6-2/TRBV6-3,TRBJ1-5,CASSYGTGVGQQPQHF
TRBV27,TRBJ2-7,CASSLDRAYEQYF
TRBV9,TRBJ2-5,CASSATGIKETQYF
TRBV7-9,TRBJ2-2,CASSLGTGRTGELFF
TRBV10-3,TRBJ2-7,CAISEFGDTDYYEQYF
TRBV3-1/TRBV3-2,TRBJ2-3,CASSRPSGNTDTQYF
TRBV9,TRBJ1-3,CASSSNQGQGLHSGNTIYF
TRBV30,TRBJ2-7,CAWSSGTGSYEQYF
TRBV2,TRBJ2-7,CASRPPTGFLSYEQYF
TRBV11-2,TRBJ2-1,CASSLRSFGTGGNEQFF
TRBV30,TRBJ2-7,CAWTIQGPPYEQYF
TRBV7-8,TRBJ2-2,CASSFDRGGTGELFF